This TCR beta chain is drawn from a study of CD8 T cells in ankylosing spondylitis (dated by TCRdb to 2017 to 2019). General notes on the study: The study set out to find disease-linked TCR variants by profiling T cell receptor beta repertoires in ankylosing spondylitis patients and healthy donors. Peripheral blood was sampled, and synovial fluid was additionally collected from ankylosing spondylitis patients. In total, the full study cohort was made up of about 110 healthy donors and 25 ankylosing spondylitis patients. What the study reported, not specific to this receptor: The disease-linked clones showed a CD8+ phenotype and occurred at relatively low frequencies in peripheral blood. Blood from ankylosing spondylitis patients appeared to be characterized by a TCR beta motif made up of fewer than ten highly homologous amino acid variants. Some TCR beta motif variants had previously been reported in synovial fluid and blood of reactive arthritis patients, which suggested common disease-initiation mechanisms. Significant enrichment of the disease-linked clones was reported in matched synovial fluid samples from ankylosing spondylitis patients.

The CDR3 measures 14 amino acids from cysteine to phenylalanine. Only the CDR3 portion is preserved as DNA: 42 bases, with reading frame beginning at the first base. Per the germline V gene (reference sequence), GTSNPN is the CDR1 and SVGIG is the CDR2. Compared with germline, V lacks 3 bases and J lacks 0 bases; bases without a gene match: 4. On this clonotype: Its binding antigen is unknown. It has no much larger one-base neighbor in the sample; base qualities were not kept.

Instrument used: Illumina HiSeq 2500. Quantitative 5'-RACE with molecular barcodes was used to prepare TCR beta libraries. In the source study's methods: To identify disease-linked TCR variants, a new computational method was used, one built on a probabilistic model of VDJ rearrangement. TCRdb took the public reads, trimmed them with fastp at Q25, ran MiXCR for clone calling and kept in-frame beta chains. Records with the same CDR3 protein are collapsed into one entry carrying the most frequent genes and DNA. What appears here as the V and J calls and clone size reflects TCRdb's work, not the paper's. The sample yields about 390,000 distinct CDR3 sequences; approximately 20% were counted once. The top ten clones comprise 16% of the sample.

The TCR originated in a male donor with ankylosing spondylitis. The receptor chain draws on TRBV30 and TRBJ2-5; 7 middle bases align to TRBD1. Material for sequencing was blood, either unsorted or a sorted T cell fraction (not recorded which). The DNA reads TGTGCCTGGAGCAAGACAGGGAACCAAGAGACCCAGTACTTC. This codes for CAWSKTGNQETQYF.